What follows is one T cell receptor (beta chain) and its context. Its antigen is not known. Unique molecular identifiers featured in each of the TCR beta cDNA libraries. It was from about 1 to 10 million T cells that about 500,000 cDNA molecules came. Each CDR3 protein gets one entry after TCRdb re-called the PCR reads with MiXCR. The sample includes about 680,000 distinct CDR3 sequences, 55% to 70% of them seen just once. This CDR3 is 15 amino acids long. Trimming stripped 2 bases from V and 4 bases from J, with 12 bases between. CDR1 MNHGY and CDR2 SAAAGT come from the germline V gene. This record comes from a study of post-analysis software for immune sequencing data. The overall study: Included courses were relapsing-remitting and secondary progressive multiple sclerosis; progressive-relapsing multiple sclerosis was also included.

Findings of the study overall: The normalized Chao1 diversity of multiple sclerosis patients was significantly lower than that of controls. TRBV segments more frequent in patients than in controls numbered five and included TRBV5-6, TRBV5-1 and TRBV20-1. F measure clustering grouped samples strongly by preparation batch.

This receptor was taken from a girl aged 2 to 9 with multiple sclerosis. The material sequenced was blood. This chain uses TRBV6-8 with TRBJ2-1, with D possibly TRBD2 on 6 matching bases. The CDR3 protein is CASSYRSSVYNEQFF. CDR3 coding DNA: TGTGCCAGCAGTTACCGGTCTAGCGTTTACAATGAGCAGTTCTTC.